This section outlines one TCR beta chain sequence together with its context. It has no known antigen specificity. No much larger clonotype is one base removed from it; base qualities were not supplied. The V and J ends are trimmed by 0 bases and 0 bases, leaving 6 bases between them. The CDR3 contains 16 residues, cysteine and phenylalanine counted. Only the CDR3 region is kept as DNA, spanning 48 bases read in frame from base 1. The germline V gene sets CDR1 to LGHNA and CDR2 to YNFKEQ. This sample stems from a study of T cell responses to AZD1222 COVID-19 vaccine (dated by TCRdb to about 2021). Regarding the complete study: AZD1222 recipients given second doses at about 4 weeks or at about 12 weeks were pooled, since spike-specific TCR depth and breadth were not found to differ between the two schedules. TCR sequencing was performed for roughly 240 trial participants, of whom around 200 were given two doses of AZD1222 and approximately 25 were given two doses of MenACWY control vaccine. Trial participants were enrolled by age into 18-55, 56-69 and 70-plus year subgroups, with roughly 160, 29 and 62 TCR-sequenced participants respectively. Overall study results and their limits: Reportedly, almost half of the unique spike-specific TCRs recognized epitopes lying outside the regions that are mutated in the B.1.351 and B.1.1.7 variants. Conclusions about previously exposed vaccinees are limited because only six or seven AZD1222 recipients were SARS-CoV-2 seropositive at baseline. In the small 56-69-year group, the increase in depth fell short of significance, most likely because of low power. Participants were mostly white British and included more females than males, and it was suggested by the authors that clonal diversity may have been underestimated. CD4 TCRs associated with the vaccine covered the entire spike protein, and the dominant responses were in regions 160-218 and 743-854. After two AZD1222 doses, spike-specific TCR breadth and depth were significantly higher than at day 0 and than in MenACWY recipients. Because no day 14 peak-response samples were available, the repertoires could be characterized only after the peak T cell response.

The CDR3 regions of human TCRbeta chains were subjected to immunosequencing. Processing in the source paper ran as follows. Repertoire TCRs were matched against a reference library of SARS-CoV-2-specific TCRs generated with the MIRA antigen-specificity platform. Breadth was defined as the fraction of unique TCRs that were SARS-CoV-2-associated. Depth was defined as the fraction of total T cells that were SARS-CoV-2-associated. Each spike-specific TCR was assigned to its reactive spike region and to a CD4 or CD8 class using the MIRA data. Log10-transformed breadth and depth values were compared by one-way ANOVA with Sidak's multiple comparisons tests. This immuneACCESS table, as held by TCRdb, lists in-frame sequences with V and J called but not all clones. Of the missing ones, under half trace to an unresolved V gene in checked studies; the others have no known cause. For V, J and clone size, that table is used; D and trimming come from the DNA. This sample lists around 150,000 clones; 94% were detected once. The ten largest clones capture approximately 0.64% of the sample.

Read against the paper, the sample's time point label means: baseline before first vaccination. Vaccinee samples came from UK trials COV001 and COV002, including a single-blind randomized controlled phase 2/3 trial of AZD1222 (ChAdOx1 nCoV-19) in healthy adults. For TCRbeta chain sequencing, PBMC samples from trial participants were taken at day 0 and at day 28 after the second dose. The chain was built from TRBV4-2 and TRBJ2-6, with TRBD2 as a weak D call on 6 bases. This TCR derives from an adult in good health. The specimen comprised peripheral blood, sampled on day 0 of AZD1222 vaccination. DNA sequence: TGTGCCAGCAGCCAAGAGGGGGGCTCTGGGGCCAACGTCCTGACTTTC. This translates into CASSQEGGSGANVLTF.